These 10 T cell receptor beta chains were sequenced from one sample in a study of response to subunit inactivated influenza vaccine. Each CDR3 protein is one row after TCRdb ran MiXCR on the RT-PCR reads. The sample shows around 650,000 distinct CDR3 sequences, roughly 14% of them seen only once. The sample was PBMCs from blood, taken roughly 12 days after vaccination. These receptors all stem from a man over 45 who received an inactivated influenza vaccine.

This chain links TRBV6-1 with TRBJ2-3; D is ambiguous. CDR1 MNHNS and CDR2 SASEGT come from the germline V gene. V shed 6 bases and J shed 4 bases, with 11 bases lying between them. The length of the CDR3 is 13 residues. CDR3 sequence reads: CASSRSGSDTQYF. CDR3 bases: TGTGCCAGCAGCCGGTCTGGATCAGATACGCAGTATTTT.

This clonotype occurred a few times. V usage is TRBV4-3 and J usage is TRBJ2-1, with D possibly being TRBD1 (6 bases). Germline CDR1 is LGHNA and CDR2 is YSLEER. Trimming left V 0 bases short and J 7 bases short, with 16 bases between. CDR3 size: 16 residues. CDR3 protein: CASSQDLGARWNEQFF. The CDR3 DNA follows: TGCGCCAGCAGCCAAGATCTGGGGGCACGGTGGAATGAGCAGTTCTTC.

This clonotype appeared many times. The V call is TRBV5-1, the J call TRBJ2-1; D is perhaps TRBD1 or TRBD2 (5 bases each). Germline CDR1 and CDR2: SGHRS and YFSETQ. V was cut by 2 bases and J by 4 bases, with 16 bases left in between. The CDR3 runs 16 residues. The CDR3 DNA reads TGCGCCAGCAGCTTTTCAGGGCAGGGACGTTACAATGAGCAGTTCTTC. It specifies CASSFSGQGRYNEQFF.

This clonotype was recorded many times. This rearrangement joins TRBV29-1 to TRBJ2-3; possible D gene TRBD1, 6 bases. Trimming cost V 4 bases and J 1 base, with 6 bases left between them. CDR3 size: 12 residues. Germline V gives CDR1 SQVTM, CDR2 ANQGSEA. The CDR3 bases are TGCAGCGTTGGACAGGGCACAGATACGCAGTATTTT. It codes for CSVGQGTDTQYF.

The chain has TRBV20-1 and TRBJ2-1; TRBD2 might be the D (5 bases). The germline V gene has CDR1 DFQATT and CDR2 SNEGSKA (reference sequence). This CDR3 region has 19 residues. Trimming pared 1 base from V and 0 bases from J, leaving 22 bases between. In DNA, the CDR3 is TGCAGTGCTAGAGTCCCGATTCAATGGAGGTTAAGCTCCTACAATGAGCAGTTCTTC. This encodes CSARVPIQWRLSSYNEQFF.

This clonotype has more than one count but fewer than ten. The rearrangement uses TRBV11-2 and TRBJ2-7; 11 bases align to TRBD1. The CDR3 runs to 19 residues. Germline V gives CDR1 SGHAT, CDR2 FQNNGV. The ends lost 5 bases at V and 3 bases at J; junction bases unmatched: 18. CDR3 nucleotides: TGTGCCAGCAGCCCAAGGTTCAGTTTACGGGACAGGGGGTTCTACGAGCAGTACTTC. Translation: CASSPRFSLRDRGFYEQYF.

This rearrangement joins TRBV28 to TRBJ2-7, with 9 bases identical to TRBD1. CDR3 length: 15 amino acids. In germline, CDR1 is MDHEN, CDR2 SYDVKM. The ends lost 6 bases at V and 2 bases at J; junction bases unmatched: 8. Here the CDR3 DNA reads TGTGCCAGCAGCTACCCAGACAGGGGGACCTACGAGCAGTACTTC. This codes for CASSYPDRGTYEQYF.

This chain connects TRBV5-8 to TRBJ1-1, with a tentative D call TRBD1 (5 bases). The CDR3 loop spans 16 amino acids. Germline values: CDR1 SGHTS, CDR2 YDEGEE. The V gene lost 0 bases and the J gene lost 1 base, with 13 bases spanning the gap. In nucleotides, the CDR3 is TGTGCCAGCAGCTTGGAGGCAGGGCTTGCGAACACTGAAGCTTTCTTT. Translated, it gives CASSLEAGLANTEAFF. The variable domain in full, with the rest retrieved from reference TRBV5-8 and TRBJ1-1, is EAGVTQSPTHLIKTRGQQATLRCSPISGHTSVYWYQQALGLGLQFLLWYDEGEERNRGNFPPRFSGRQFPNYSSELNVNALELEDSALYLCASSLEAGLANTEAFFGQGTRLTVV.

This clonotype was observed a few times. J is TRBJ2-3 and V is TRBV29-1; 8 positions agree with TRBD2. Germline values: CDR1 SQVTM, CDR2 ANQGSEA. After removal of 8 bases from V and 2 bases from J, the junction contained 15 bases not matched to a gene. The CDR3 length is 16 residues. The CDR3 nucleotides are TGCAGCCATTTCTCCGTGGCGGGAGGCCACACAGATACGCAGTATTTT. It encodes CSHFSVAGGHTDTQYF.

This sequence joins TRBV6-2 or TRBV6-3 and TRBJ2-1; tentatively, D is TRBD1 (5 bases). This CDR3 has 18 amino acids. Trimming took 7 bases from V and 4 from J, leaving 26 bases between them. Germline-derived CDR1 and CDR2 are MNHEY and SVGEGT. CDR3 loop: CASKTGQIFDDGYNEQFF. CDR3 coding DNA: TGTGCCAGCAAAACAGGACAAATTTTTGACGACGGTTACAATGAGCAGTTCTTC.